This T cell receptor beta chain appears in the sequencing data of a study of shared clonotypes between healthy human individuals. Study as a whole: The study drew on two women and a few men aged 18 to 49 as donors.

Trimming took 11 bases from V and 2 from J, leaving 9 bases between them. This CDR3 has 11 amino acids. Per germline, CDR1 MDHEN and CDR2 SYDVKM. The DNA input per sorted-subset replicate PCR was 200 ng, corresponding to 25,000 to 30,000 T cell genomes. Assay: immunoSEQ multiplex PCR; the TCRdb copy retains only in-frame clones and omits some. The data show over a million clones, with roughly 74% seen just once and 0.6% to 0.7% held by the top ten. The chain joins TRBV28 to TRBJ1-1; D not certain. Material: memory CD4+ T cells from PBMCs. Subset meaning: CD45RA-negative fraction. This TCR derives from a man in his late teens or twenties in good health. Some clones in this sample may be carry-over from other donors' samples. The CDR3 region is CAGGVNTEAFF. Written as DNA, the CDR3 is TGTGCCGGAGGAGTTAACACTGAAGCTTTCTTT.